This T cell receptor (beta chain) was identified in a study of blood T cells in healthy people across ages. Combining a sample-barcoded 5' primer with a J-beta primer mix, a second PCR ran for about 6 to 11 cycles. In TCRdb, the 5' RACE reads were re-called with MiXCR into one record per CDR3 protein. The profile shows approximately 1.5 million distinct CDR3 sequences, approximately 32% of them singletons. Peripheral blood, around 10 milliliters per donor, was collected. The CDR3 has 14 residues. Germline V gives CDR1 WNHNN, CDR2 SYGVQD (reference sequence). J lost 8 bases, V lost 2 bases, and 8 bases had no gene match. This clonotype occurred a few times.

The source is a woman in her thirties in good health. The J gene is TRBJ1-2, the V gene TRBV10-1, with 7 bases that match TRBD1. Material for sequencing was blood. The CDR3 nucleotides are TGCGCCAGCAGTGAGGACAGGGACAAGGAGGGCTACACCTTC. Translating gives CASSEDRDKEGYTF.